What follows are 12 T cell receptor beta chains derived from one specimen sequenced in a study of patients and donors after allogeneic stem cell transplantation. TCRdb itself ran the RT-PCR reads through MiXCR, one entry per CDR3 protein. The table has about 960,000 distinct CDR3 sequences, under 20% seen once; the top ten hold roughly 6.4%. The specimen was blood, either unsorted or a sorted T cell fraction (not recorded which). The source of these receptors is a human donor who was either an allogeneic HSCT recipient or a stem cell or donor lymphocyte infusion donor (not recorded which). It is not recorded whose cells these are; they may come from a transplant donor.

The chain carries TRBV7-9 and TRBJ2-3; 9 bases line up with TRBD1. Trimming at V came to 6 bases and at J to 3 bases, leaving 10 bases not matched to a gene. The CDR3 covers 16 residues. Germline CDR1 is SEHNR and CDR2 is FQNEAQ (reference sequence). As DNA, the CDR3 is TGTGCCAGCAGACCGACCGGGACAGGGAGTACAGATACGCAGTATTTT. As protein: CASRPTGTGSTDTQYF.

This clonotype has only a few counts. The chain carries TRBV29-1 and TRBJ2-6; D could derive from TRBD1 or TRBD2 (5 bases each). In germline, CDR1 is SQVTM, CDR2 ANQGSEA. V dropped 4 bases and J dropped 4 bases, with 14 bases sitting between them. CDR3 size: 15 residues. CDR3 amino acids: CSVGDVDLGANVLTF. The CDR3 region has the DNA TGCAGCGTTGGGGACGTTGATCTGGGGGCCAACGTCCTGACTTTC.

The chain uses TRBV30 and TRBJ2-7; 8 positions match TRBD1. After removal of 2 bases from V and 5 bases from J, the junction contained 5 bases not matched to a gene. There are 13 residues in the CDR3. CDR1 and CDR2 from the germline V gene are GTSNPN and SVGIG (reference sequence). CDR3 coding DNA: TGTGCCTGGAGTCAGGGGGCTAGTCACGAGCAGTACTTC. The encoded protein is CAWSQGASHEQYF.

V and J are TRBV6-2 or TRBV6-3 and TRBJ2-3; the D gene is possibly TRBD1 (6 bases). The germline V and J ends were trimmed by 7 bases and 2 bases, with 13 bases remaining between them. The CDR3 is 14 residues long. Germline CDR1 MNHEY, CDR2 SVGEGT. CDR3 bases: TGTGCCAGCACCCTGGCAGGGGTCACAGATACGCAGTATTTT. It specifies CASTLAGVTDTQYF.

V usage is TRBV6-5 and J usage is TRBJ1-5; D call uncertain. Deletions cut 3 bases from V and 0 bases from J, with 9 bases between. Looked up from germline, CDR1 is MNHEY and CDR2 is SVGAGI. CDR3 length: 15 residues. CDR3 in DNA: TGTGCCAGCAGTTATACGGGAGATAGCAATCAGCCCCAGCATTTT. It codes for CASSYTGDSNQPQHF.

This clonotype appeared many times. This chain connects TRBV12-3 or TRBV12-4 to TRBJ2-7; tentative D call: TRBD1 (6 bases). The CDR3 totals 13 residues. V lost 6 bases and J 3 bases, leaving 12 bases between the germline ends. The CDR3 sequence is CASRNRENYEQYF. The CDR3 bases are TGTGCCAGCAGAAACAGGGAGAACTACGAGCAGTACTTC.

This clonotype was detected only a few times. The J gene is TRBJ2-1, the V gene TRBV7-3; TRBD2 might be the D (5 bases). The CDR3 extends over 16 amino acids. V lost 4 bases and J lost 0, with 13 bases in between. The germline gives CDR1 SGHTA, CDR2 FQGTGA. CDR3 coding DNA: TGTGCCAGCAGCTCCCAACTAGGGATCTCCTACAATGAGCAGTTCTTC. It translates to CASSSQLGISYNEQFF.

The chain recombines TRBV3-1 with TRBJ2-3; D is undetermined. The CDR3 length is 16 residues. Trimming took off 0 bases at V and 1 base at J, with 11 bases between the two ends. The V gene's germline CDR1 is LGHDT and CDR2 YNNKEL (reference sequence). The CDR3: CASSQELGGGTDTQYF. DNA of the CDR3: TGTGCCAGCAGCCAAGAATTGGGCGGAGGCACAGATACGCAGTATTTT.

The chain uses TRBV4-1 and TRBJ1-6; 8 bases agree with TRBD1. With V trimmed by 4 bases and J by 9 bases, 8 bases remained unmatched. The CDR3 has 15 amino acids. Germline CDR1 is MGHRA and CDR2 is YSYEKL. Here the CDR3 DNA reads TGCGCCAGCAGCCCTCCGGGACAGGTTGGTTCACCCCTCCACTTT. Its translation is CASSPPGQVGSPLHF.

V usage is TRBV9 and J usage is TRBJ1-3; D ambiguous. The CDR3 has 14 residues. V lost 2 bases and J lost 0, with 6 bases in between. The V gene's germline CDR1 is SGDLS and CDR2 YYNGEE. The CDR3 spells CASSVGNSGNTIYF. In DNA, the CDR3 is TGTGCCAGCAGCGTCGGGAACTCTGGAAACACCATATATTTT.

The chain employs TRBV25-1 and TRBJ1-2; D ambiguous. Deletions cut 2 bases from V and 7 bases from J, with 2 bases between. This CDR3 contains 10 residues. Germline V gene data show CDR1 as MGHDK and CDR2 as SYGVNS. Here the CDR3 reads CASSEIGYTF. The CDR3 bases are TGTGCCAGCAGTGAAATTGGCTACACCTTC.

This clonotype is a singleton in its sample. The CDR3 DNA reads as TGTGCCAGCAGCCGTGGGGGGAGGGGGACTGAAGCTTTCTTT. Its translation: CASSRGGRGTEAFF. The rearrangement links TRBV7-6 to TRBJ1-1; D is perhaps TRBD1 (6 bases). Germline V gene sequence: CDR1 SGHVS, CDR2 FNYEAQ. The CDR3 consists of 14 residues. V lost 5 bases, J lost 5 bases, and 15 bases lay in between.